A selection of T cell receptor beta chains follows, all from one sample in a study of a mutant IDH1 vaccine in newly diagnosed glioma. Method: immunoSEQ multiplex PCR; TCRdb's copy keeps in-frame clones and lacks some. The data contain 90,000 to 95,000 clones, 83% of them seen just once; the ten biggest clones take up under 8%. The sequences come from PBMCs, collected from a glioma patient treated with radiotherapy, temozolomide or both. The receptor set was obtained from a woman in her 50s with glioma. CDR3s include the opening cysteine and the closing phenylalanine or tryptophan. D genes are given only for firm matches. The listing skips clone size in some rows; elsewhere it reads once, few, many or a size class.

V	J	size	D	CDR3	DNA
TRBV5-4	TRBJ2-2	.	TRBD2	CASTYGGGLSTGELFF	TGTGCCAGCACCTATGGGGGAGGGCTGAGCACCGGGGAGCTGTTTTTT
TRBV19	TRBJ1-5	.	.	CASSPAGYSNQPQHF	TGTGCCAGTAGTCCGGCAGGCTATAGCAATCAGCCCCAGCATTTT
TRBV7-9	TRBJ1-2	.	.	CASGLSRDGGYTF	TGTGCCAGCGGTCTTAGTAGGGACGGGGGCTACACCTTC
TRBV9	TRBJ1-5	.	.	CASSVEGGGQPQHF	TGTGCCAGCAGCGTAGAGGGGGGCGGTCAGCCCCAGCATTTT
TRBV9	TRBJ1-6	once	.	CASSVGTGYNSPLHF	TGTGCCAGCAGCGTAGGCACAGGTTATAATTCACCCCTCCACTTT
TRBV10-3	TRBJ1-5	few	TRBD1	CAIGQGSNQPQHF	TGTGCCATCGGACAGGGTAGCAATCAGCCCCAGCATTTT
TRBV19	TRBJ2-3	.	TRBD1	CATQTGGTDTQYF	TGTGCCACTCAGACAGGGGGAACAGATACGCAGTATTTT
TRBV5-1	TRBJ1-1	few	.	CASTLRPGGTNTEAFF	TGCGCCAGCACCTTGCGTCCCGGGGGGACGAACACTGAAGCTTTCTTT
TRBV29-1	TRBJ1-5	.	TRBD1	CSVEGQRGQGNQPQHF	TGCAGCGTTGAAGGTCAGAGGGGACAGGGGAACCAGCCCCAGCATTTT
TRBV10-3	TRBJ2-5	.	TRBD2	CAISESSGGETQYF	TGTGCCATCAGTGAGTCGTCGGGGGGTGAGACCCAGTACTTC
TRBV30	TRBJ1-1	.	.	CAWSVRGGVRTEAFF	TGTGCCTGGAGTGTAAGGGGGGGCGTTCGCACTGAAGCTTTCTTT
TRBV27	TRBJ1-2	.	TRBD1	CASSFGAGTGGFNYGYTF	TGTGCCAGCAGTTTTGGGGCCGGGACAGGGGGCTTTAACTATGGCTACACCTTC
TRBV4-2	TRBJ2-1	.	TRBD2	CASSQDLRLAQGNEQFF	TGTGCCAGCAGCCAAGATCTCAGACTAGCGCAGGGGAATGAGCAGTTCTTC
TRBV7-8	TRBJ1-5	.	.	CASSYSNQPQHF	TGTGCCAGCAGCTATAGCAATCAGCCCCAGCATTTT
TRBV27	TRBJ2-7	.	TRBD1	CASSLIRGQNEQYF	TGTGCCAGCAGTTTAATCAGGGGGCAAAACGAGCAGTACTTC
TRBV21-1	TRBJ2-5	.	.	CASSKTWDSQETQYF	TGTGCCAGCAGCAAAACCTGGGACAGCCAAGAGACCCAGTACTTC
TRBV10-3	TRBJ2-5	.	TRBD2	CAISESTSFSGGALETQYF	TGTGCCATCAGTGAGTCGACCAGCTTTAGCGGGGGGGCCCTTGAGACCCAGTACTTC
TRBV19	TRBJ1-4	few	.	CASSPRGFSNEKLFF	TGTGCCAGTAGTCCCCGGGGGTTTAGTAATGAAAAACTGTTTTTT
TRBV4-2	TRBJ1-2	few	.	CASSQEIQGLQGYTF	TGTGCCAGCAGCCAAGAAATTCAGGGTTTGCAAGGCTACACCTTC
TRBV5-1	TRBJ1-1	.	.	CASSLGPIGNTEAFF	TGCGCCAGCAGCTTGGGACCCATAGGGAACACTGAAGCTTTCTTT
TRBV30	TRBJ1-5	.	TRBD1	CAWSLRTGQGGRNQPQHF	TGTGCCTGGAGTTTAAGGACCGGACAGGGTGGTCGCAATCAGCCCCAGCATTTT
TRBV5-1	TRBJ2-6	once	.	CASSLEGLASGANVLTF	TGCGCCAGCAGCTTGGAGGGTCTAGCGTCTGGGGCCAACGTCCTGACTTTC
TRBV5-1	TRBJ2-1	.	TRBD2	CASSLDIGLAHEQFF	TGCGCCAGCAGCTTGGACATCGGACTAGCACATGAGCAGTTCTTC
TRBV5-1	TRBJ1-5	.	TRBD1	CASSLEGASNQPQHF	TGCGCCAGCAGCTTGGAGGGGGCAAGCAATCAGCCCCAGCATTTT
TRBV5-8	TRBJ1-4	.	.	CASDRAPKGKLFF	TGTGCCAGCGACCGGGCCCCTAAAGGAAAACTGTTTTTT
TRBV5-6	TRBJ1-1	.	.	CASSLVRFNTEAFF	TGTGCCAGCAGCTTGGTACGGTTTAACACTGAAGCTTTCTTT
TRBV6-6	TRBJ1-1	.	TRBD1	CASSYPETGGNTEAFF	TGTGCCAGCAGTTACCCGGAGACAGGGGGCAACACTGAAGCTTTCTTT
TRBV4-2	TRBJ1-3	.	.	CASSQGPGAGSTIYF	TGTGCCAGCAGCCAGGGACCAGGGGCTGGAAGCACCATATATTTT
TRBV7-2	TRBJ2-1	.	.	CASSLVPAYNEQFF	TGTGCCAGCAGCTTAGTCCCAGCCTACAATGAGCAGTTCTTC
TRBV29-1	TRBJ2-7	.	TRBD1	CSVGQGNDEQYF	TGCAGCGTGGGACAGGGGAACGACGAGCAGTACTTC
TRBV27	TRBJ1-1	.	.	CASGLPAGNTEAFF	TGTGCCAGCGGGCTTCCTGCCGGGAACACTGAAGCTTTCTTT
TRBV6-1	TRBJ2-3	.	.	CASSEVGLGRDTQYF	TGTGCCAGCAGTGAAGTTGGCCTAGGTAGAGATACGCAGTATTTT
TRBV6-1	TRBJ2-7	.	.	CASSGPGRISYEQYF	TGTGCCAGCAGTGGGCCCGGTCGGATATCCTACGAGCAGTACTTC
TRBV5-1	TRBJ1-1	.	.	CASSSLGYDTEAFF	TGCGCCAGCAGTTCACTGGGGTACGACACTGAAGCTTTCTTT
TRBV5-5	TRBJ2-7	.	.	CASSSLDEQYF	TGTGCCAGCAGCTCCTTGGACGAGCAGTACTTC
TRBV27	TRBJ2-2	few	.	CASSPRSNTGELFF	TGTGCCAGCAGTCCGCGCTCGAACACCGGGGAGCTGTTTTTT
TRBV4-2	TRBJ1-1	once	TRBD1	CASSQGPGGAKSTEAFF	TGTGCCAGCAGCCAAGGGCCAGGGGGGGCGAAAAGCACTGAAGCTTTCTTT
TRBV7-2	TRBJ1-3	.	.	CASSLKGVDTIYF	TGTGCCAGCAGCTTAAAAGGGGTGGACACCATATATTTT
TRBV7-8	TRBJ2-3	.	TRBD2	CASSGTSGAPDTQYF	TGTGCCAGCAGCGGGACTAGCGGGGCCCCAGATACGCAGTATTTT
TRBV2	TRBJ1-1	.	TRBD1	CASTQGAALEAFF	TGTGCCAGCACCCAGGGGGCGGCCCTTGAAGCTTTCTTT
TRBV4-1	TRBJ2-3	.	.	CASSQEGLWDTQYF	TGCGCCAGCAGCCAAGAGGGACTTTGGGATACGCAGTATTTT
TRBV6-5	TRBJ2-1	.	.	CASSYSSPSSYNEQFF	TGTGCCAGCAGTTACTCGAGCCCGAGCTCCTACAATGAGCAGTTCTTC
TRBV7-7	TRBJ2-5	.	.	CASSLASRGQETQYF	TGTGCTAGCAGCTTAGCGTCACGGGGGCAAGAGACCCAGTACTTC
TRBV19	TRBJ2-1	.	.	CASSTEGSTYNEQFF	TGTGCCAGTAGTACGGAGGGGTCTACCTACAATGAGCAGTTCTTC
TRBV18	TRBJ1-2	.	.	CASSPKKAYGYTF	TGTGCCAGCTCACCAAAAAAGGCGTATGGCTACACCTTC
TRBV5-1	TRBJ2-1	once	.	CASSLAGRGNEQFF	TGCGCCAGCAGCTTGGCGGGGAGGGGGAATGAGCAGTTCTTC
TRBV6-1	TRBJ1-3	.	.	CASSDRPLTIYF	TGTGCCAGCAGTGACCGCCCGCTGACCATATATTTT
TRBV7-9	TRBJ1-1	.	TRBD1	CASSFQGAVGTEAFF	TGTGCCAGCAGCTTTCAGGGGGCGGTTGGCACTGAAGCTTTCTTT
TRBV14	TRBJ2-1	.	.	CASRPLIREIGNEQFF	TGTGCCAGCAGACCACTAATCAGGGAAATTGGCAATGAGCAGTTCTTC
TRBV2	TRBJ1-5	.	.	CASSGGVGQPQHF	TGTGCCAGCAGTGGGGGGGTCGGTCAGCCCCAGCATTTT
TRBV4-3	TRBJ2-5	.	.	CASSREETQYF	TGCGCCAGCAGCCGGGAGGAGACCCAGTACTTC
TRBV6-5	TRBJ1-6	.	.	CASSYSADRSYSPLHF	TGTGCCAGCAGTTACTCCGCGGACAGAAGTTATTCACCCCTCCACTTT
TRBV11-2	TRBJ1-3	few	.	CASSFGPASSGNTIYF	TGTGCCAGCAGCTTTGGTCCGGCCTCTTCTGGAAACACCATATATTTT
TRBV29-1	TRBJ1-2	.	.	CSAADWRGGYTF	TGCAGCGCTGCGGACTGGAGGGGAGGCTACACCTTC
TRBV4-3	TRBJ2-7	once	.	CASSQGAGVFHEQYF	TGCGCCAGCAGCCAAGGGGCAGGGGTCTTCCACGAGCAGTACTTC